The 28 T cell receptor beta chains below were found in one sample sequenced in a study of T cell repertoires in cytomegalovirus infection. TCRdb analysed the reads with MiXCR anew, one entry per CDR3 protein. This table has about 440,000 distinct CDR3 sequences, approximately 33% appearing once. The sample was PBMCs. The source of these receptors is a human donor in good health (CMV status not recorded). Some clones in this sample may be carry-over from other donors' samples.

This clonotype was seen ten or more times. The chain employs TRBV4-3 and TRBJ2-1; 8 bases line up with TRBD2. The germline V gene has CDR1 LGHNA and CDR2 YSLEER. The trim removed 0 bases at V and 11 bases at J, leaving 6 bases unmatched. The CDR3 is 14 amino acids. CDR3 in DNA: TGCGCCAGCAGCCAAGATCCCACTAGCGGAAAGCAGTTCTTC. Amino acid sequence: CASSQDPTSGKQFF.

This rearrangement joins TRBV12-3 or TRBV12-4 to TRBJ2-7; D possibly corresponds to TRBD1 (5 bases). The CDR3 sequence is 14 residues long. V was clipped by 3 bases and J by 3 bases, with 12 bases between them. The CDR3 DNA follows: TGTGCCAGCAGTTTCGACAGCACCAACTACGAGCAGTACTTC. Protein product: CASSFDSTNYEQYF.

The chain uses TRBV4-1 and TRBJ1-4, with D maybe TRBD1 (5 bases). Germline V lookup: CDR1 MGHRA, CDR2 YSYEKL. With 4 bases removed from V and 11 bases from J, the gap between germline ends came to 20 bases. The CDR3 totals 15 residues. DNA of the CDR3: TGCGCCAGCAGCCCACCCCCGGGGACGCACAATAAACTGTTTTTT. The encoded protein is CASSPPPGTHNKLFF.

This rearrangement joins TRBV7-8 to TRBJ2-2; the D is unclear. The ends were cut back, 5 bases at V and 4 bases at J, with 17 bases in the middle. In germline, CDR1 is SGHVS, CDR2 FQNEAQ. This CDR3 comprises 16 residues. CDR3 sequence: CASSPPYRTGTGELFF. CDR3 DNA: TGTGCCAGCAGCCCACCCTACCGTACGGGCACCGGGGAGCTGTTTTTT.

This clonotype came up many times. The J gene is TRBJ1-1, the V gene TRBV7-2; tentative D call: TRBD1 (5 bases). With 1 base removed from V and 1 base from J, the gap between germline ends came to 10 bases. CDR1 is SGHTA and CDR2 is FQGNSA in the germline V gene. There are 15 residues in the CDR3. The CDR3 spells CASSLEMGPNTEAFF. As DNA, the CDR3 is TGTGCCAGCAGCTTAGAAATGGGGCCGAACACTGAAGCTTTCTTT.

This clonotype has just a few counts. V and J are TRBV6-5 and TRBJ2-5; D is unresolved. The CDR3 loop spans 11 amino acids. V lost 10 bases to trimming and J lost 5 bases, with 11 bases between them. Germline V lookup: CDR1 MNHEY, CDR2 SVGAGI. CDR3: CATRSGETQYF. CDR3 DNA sequence: TGTGCCACCCGGTCTGGGGAGACCCAGTACTTC.

This sequence joins TRBV28 and TRBJ1-6; TRBD1 is a possible D gene (6 bases). The CDR3 has 14 amino acids. V gave up 7 bases and J gave up 6 bases, with 13 bases separating them. Germline V lookup: CDR1 MDHEN, CDR2 SYDVKM. CDR3 in DNA: TGTGCCAGCATCAACAGGGTTGGTAATTCACCCCTCCACTTT. Protein sequence: CASINRVGNSPLHF.

This clonotype has just a few counts. This chain uses TRBV15 with TRBJ2-1; a weak D match, TRBD2 (5 bases). The V and J ends lost 4 bases and 0 bases respectively, with 13 bases between them. This CDR3 has 16 amino acids. CDR1 and CDR2 (germline): LNHNV, YYDKDF (reference sequence). For the CDR3, the DNA is TGTGCCACCAGCATGTACAGAGGGAGCTCCTACAATGAGCAGTTCTTC. It is translated as CATSMYRGSSYNEQFF. The complete variable domain, with remaining parts taken from reference TRBV15 and TRBJ2-1, reads DAMVIQNPRYQVTQFGKPVTLSCSQTLNHNVMYWYQQKSSQAPKLLFHYYDKDFNNEADTPDNFQSRRPNTSFCFLDIRSPGLGDTAMYLCATSMYRGSSYNEQFFGPGTRLTVL.

In its sample, this clonotype was seen many times. The chain combines TRBV7-9 with TRBJ1-2; D not certain. V lost 4 bases, J lost 6 bases, and 15 bases lay in between. The germline V gene encodes CDR1 SEHNR and CDR2 FQNEAQ (reference sequence). The CDR3 covers 14 residues. In DNA, the CDR3 is TGTGCCAGCAGCTCCCACCTGTACGGGGATGGCTACACCTTC. It is translated as CASSSHLYGDGYTF.

The V and J genes are TRBV27 and TRBJ2-3, with D perhaps matching TRBD1 (6 bases). Trimming removed 0 bases at V and 4 bases at J, with 11 bases between. This CDR3 region has 15 residues. Germline assignment: CDR1 MNHEY and CDR2 SMNVEV (reference sequence). The CDR3 nucleotides read TGTGCCAGCAGTTTATCCCCGACAGGAGCAGATACGCAGTATTTT. The encoded protein is CASSLSPTGADTQYF.

Only a few counts were recorded for this clonotype. V is TRBV6-6 and J is TRBJ2-2; a weak D match, TRBD2 (5 bases). The CDR3 spans 17 residues. Germline CDR1 reads MNHNY; CDR2 reads SVGAGI (reference sequence). Trimming left V 6 bases short and J 4 bases short, with 21 bases between. The CDR3 coding sequence is TGTGCCAGCAGGGATCCGGGAACAATACCTAGCACCGGGGAGCTGTTTTTT. It is translated as CASRDPGTIPSTGELFF.

V usage is TRBV7-9 and J usage is TRBJ2-7; D is unclear. Trimming shortened V by 2 bases and J by 2 bases, and 10 bases separated the two germline ends. Germline V gene lookup returns CDR1 SEHNR and CDR2 FQNEAQ (reference sequence). This CDR3 has 14 residues. The CDR3, as DNA: TGTGCCAGCAGCTTATCGGCTGATACCTACGAGCAGTACTTC. Protein: CASSLSADTYEQYF.

This clonotype has just a few counts. This rearrangement joins TRBV5-4 to TRBJ1-6, with D possibly being TRBD1 (6 bases). The CDR3 runs to 14 residues. The V and J ends lost 7 bases and 9 bases respectively, with 17 bases between them. Germline-derived CDR1 and CDR2 are SGHNT and YYREEE (reference sequence). CDR3 in amino acids: CASEDKGVGSPLHF. In DNA form, the CDR3 reads TGTGCCAGCGAGGACAAGGGGGTCGGTTCACCCCTCCACTTT.

As to this clonotype: It is likely a read error, because the conserved phenylalanine at the end of the CDR3 is missing. This chain connects TRBV12-3 or TRBV12-4 to TRBJ2-7; D possibly corresponds to TRBD1 (6 bases). V shed 6 bases and J shed 1 base, with 7 bases lying between them. There are 12 residues in the CDR3. The CDR3 nucleotides read TGTGCCAGCAGAACAGGGTCCTACGAGCAGTACTTA. It codes for CASRTGSYEQYL.

The chain employs TRBV7-6 and TRBJ2-6; 7 nucleotides match TRBD1. V shed 1 base and J 0 bases; nucleotides not matched to a gene: 9. Germline CDR1 and CDR2: SGHVS and FNYEAQ. The CDR3 length is 19 residues. Here the CDR3 reads CASSLGGQGVTSGANVLTF. For the CDR3, the DNA is TGTGCCAGCAGCTTAGGAGGGCAGGGGGTTACCTCTGGGGCCAACGTCCTGACTTTC.

The V and J genes are TRBV6-6 and TRBJ1-2; 7 bases map to TRBD1. The trim removed 8 bases at V and 7 bases at J, leaving 7 bases unmatched. This CDR3 is built from 12 residues. Germline values: CDR1 MNHNY, CDR2 SVGAGI (reference sequence). The CDR3 region is CASDAGGLGYTF. CDR3 bases: TGTGCCAGCGACGCAGGGGGTCTTGGCTACACCTTC.

The genes are TRBV7-6 and TRBJ2-5; the D gene is possibly TRBD1 (6 bases). Trimming shortened V by 5 bases and J by 5 bases, and 18 bases separated the two germline ends. This CDR3 has 15 amino acids. The germline CDR1 and CDR2 sequences are SGHVS and FNYEAQ. The CDR3 loop is CASSTITTGTETQYF. In nucleotides, the CDR3 is TGTGCCAGCAGCACGATTACAACAGGGACGGAGACCCAGTACTTC.

This clonotype was detected ten times or more. This rearrangement joins TRBV7-2 to TRBJ2-2; perhaps TRBD2 as D (5 bases). Deletions cut 5 bases from V and 3 bases from J, with 10 bases between. The germline gives CDR1 SGHTA, CDR2 FQGNSA. The CDR3 is made up of 14 amino acids. CDR3 bases: TGTGCCAGCAGCCGAGATAGCGACACCGGGGAGCTGTTTTTT. Translated, it gives CASSRDSDTGELFF. The variable domain in full, with the rest retrieved from reference TRBV7-2 and TRBJ2-2, is GAGVSQSPSNKVTEKGKDVELRCDPISGHTALYWYRQSLGQGLEFLIYFQGNSAPDKSGLPSDRFSAERTGGSVSTLTIQRTQQEDSAVYLCASSRDSDTGELFFGEGSRLTVL.

This sequence joins TRBV6-2 or TRBV6-3 and TRBJ2-2; possible D gene TRBD2, 6 bases. CDR1 is MNHEY, CDR2 SVGEGT, per germline. The CDR3 is 18 amino acids. V lost 2 bases to trimming and J lost 3 bases, with 19 bases between them. The CDR3 spells CASSYRPGRRGYTGELFF. In nucleotides, the CDR3 is TGTGCCAGCAGTTACCGACCGGGACGCCGGGGGTACACCGGGGAGCTGTTTTTT.

V and J are TRBV20-1 and TRBJ1-2; a weak D match, TRBD1 (5 bases). V lost 1 base, J lost 8 bases, and 20 bases lay in between. The germline gives CDR1 DFQATT, CDR2 SNEGSKA (reference sequence). This CDR3 region has 15 residues. The CDR3 DNA sequence: TGCAGTGCTAGAGGGTCGGCGAACAGAGGGGAGGGCTACACCTTC. Amino acid sequence: CSARGSANRGEGYTF.

This clonotype appeared a few times. The chain links TRBV28 to TRBJ2-2, with 8 bases identical to TRBD2. From germline, CDR1 is MDHEN and CDR2 SYDVKM. J was trimmed by 1 base and V by 2 bases; bases with no gene match: 6. The CDR3 contains 17 residues. For the CDR3, the DNA is TGTGCCAGCAGTTTAGTCGGGGCGGGGGGGAACACCGGGGAGCTGTTTTTT. It translates to CASSLVGAGGNTGELFF. Filled out from reference TRBV28 and TRBJ2-2, the complete variable domain reads DVKVTQSSRYLVKRTGEKVFLECVQDMDHENMFWYRQDPGLGLRLIYFSYDVKMKEKGDIPEGYSVSREKKERFSLILESASTNQTSMYLCASSLVGAGGNTGELFFGEGSRLTVL.

This clonotype has ten or more counts. The rearrangement joins TRBV7-8 to TRBJ1-6; 7 bases are a match to TRBD1. The germline gives CDR1 SGHVS, CDR2 FQNEAQ. After removal of 5 bases from V and 5 bases from J, the junction contained 12 bases not matched to a gene. The length of the CDR3 is 17 residues. CDR3 protein: CASSLNPTGQDNSPLHF. The CDR3 bases are TGTGCCAGCAGCCTAAACCCCACTGGACAGGATAATTCACCCCTCCACTTT. The complete variable domain, with remaining parts taken from reference TRBV7-8 and TRBJ1-6, reads GAGVSQSPRYKVAKRGQDVALRCDPISGHVSLFWYQQALGQGPEFLTYFQNEAQLDKSGLPSDRFFAERPEGSVSTLKIQRTQQEDSAVYLCASSLNPTGQDNSPLHFGNGTRLTVT.

The rearrangement joins TRBV20-1 to TRBJ1-4; TRBD1 aligns across 7 bases. The CDR3 covers 14 residues. Germline trimming cut 4 bases from V and 3 bases from J; bases unmatched to any gene: 5. CDR1 DFQATT and CDR2 SNEGSKA come from the germline V gene (reference sequence). In DNA, the CDR3 is TGCAGTGCTATCCCAGGGGGTTCTAATGAAAAACTGTTTTTT. The encoded protein is CSAIPGGSNEKLFF.

The V and J genes are TRBV6-1 and TRBJ1-6; D is undetermined. V lost 2 bases, J lost 9 bases, and 11 bases lay in between. The CDR3 sequence is 14 residues long. Per germline, CDR1 MNHNS and CDR2 SASEGT. CDR3 nucleotide sequence: TGTGCCAGCAGTGAAACCGGGGTTAGTTCACCCCTCCACTTT. Translated, it gives CASSETGVSSPLHF.

This clonotype was counted ten times or more. The V call is TRBV7-9, the J call TRBJ1-2; D gene unclear. Germline loops: CDR1 SEHNR, CDR2 FQNEAQ (reference sequence). V dropped 5 bases and J dropped 5 bases, with 12 bases sitting between them. This CDR3 is 13 amino acids long. CDR3 DNA sequence: TGTGCCAGCAGCCGGGTTGAGACGTATGGCTACACCTTC. This sequence encodes CASSRVETYGYTF.

To note about this clonotype: The junction differs from germline at one of its ends, possibly a read error. This chain joins TRBV7-6 and TRBJ1-3; possible D gene TRBD1, 5 bases. Germline V CDR1 and CDR2: SGHVS, FNYEAQ. There are 17 residues in the CDR3. The CDR3 DNA is TGTGCCAGCAGCTTAGGCCCGAGTGGGAACTCTGGACACACCAGATATTTT. Residues: CASSLGPSGNSGHTRYF.

The V call is TRBV5-4, the J call TRBJ2-1; TRBD1 matches 8 bases. This CDR3 comprises 16 residues. The J segment lost 0 bases and the V segment lost 5 bases, leaving 7 bases of the junction unmatched. Germline CDR1 is SGHNT and CDR2 is YYREEE (reference sequence). The CDR3 reads CASSSLGTGSYNEQFF. The CDR3 nucleotides read TGTGCCAGCAGTTCTCTCGGGACAGGCTCCTACAATGAGCAGTTCTTC.

This clonotype was picked up a small number of times. This chain uses TRBV7-6 with TRBJ2-7; TRBD1 matches 9 bases. V lost 5 bases and J lost 2; bases outside the gene matches: 10. This CDR3 contains 16 residues. From germline, CDR1 is SGHVS and CDR2 FNYEAQ. CDR3 bases: TGTGCCAGCAGCCCAACCAGCCGGGACAGGGCCTACGAGCAGTACTTC. Its translation is CASSPTSRDRAYEQYF. The full variable domain, its missing parts supplied by reference TRBV7-6 and TRBJ2-7, is GAGVSQSPRYKVTKRGQDVALRCDPISGHVSLYWYRQALGQGPEFLTYFNYEAQQDKSGLPNDRFSAERPEGSISTLTIQRTEQRDSAMYRCASSPTSRDRAYEQYFGPGTRLTVT.